This T cell receptor (beta chain) was sequenced during a study of early T cells in non-severe SARS-CoV-2 infection. Trimming took 9 bases from V and 1 from J, leaving 12 bases between them. The CDR3 spans 13 residues. Germline V CDR1 and CDR2: LNHDA, SQIVND (reference sequence). This clonotype qualifies as medium-sized. TCRdb analysed the 5' RACE reads with MiXCR anew, one entry per CDR3 protein. This sample has around 19,000 distinct CDR3 sequences, with approximately 4.3% found just once. This rearrangement joins TRBV19 to TRBJ1-2; D might be TRBD1 (6 bases). This TCR came from an adult who was a healthcare worker with PCR-confirmed SARS-CoV-2 infection or an uninfected control (not recorded which). The specimen was whole blood. The CDR3 reads CASIQDSNYGYTF. CDR3 nucleotide sequence: TGTGCCAGCATCCAGGACAGTAACTATGGCTACACCTTC.